Described below is a single TCR beta chain sequence and its context. This entry is derived from a study of Ad26.COV2.S vaccination and SARS-CoV-2 variants. Treatment denoted: roughly 20 received Ad26.COV2.S at low or high dose, single or two shots; 5 received placebo; per-sample allocation not given. The samples were gathered on day 63 after the first injection of vaccine or placebo. The protocol was immunoSEQ multiplex PCR, while the TCRdb copy is restricted to in-frame clones and leaves out a portion. This sample has about 420,000 clones, with 70% to 90% found just once. V lost 1 base to trimming and J lost 7 bases; unmatched junction nucleotides: 4. The CDR3 is made up of 15 amino acids. Germline V gene lookup returns CDR1 MNHNS and CDR2 SASEGT.

The chain combines TRBV6-1 with TRBJ2-3, with 11 bases matching TRBD1. This clonotype originated in a person aged 18 to 59 who received the Ad26.COV2.S COVID-19 vaccine or a placebo. The source material was peripheral blood, sampled in a trial of Ad26.COV2.S vaccine versus placebo. Here the CDR3 reads CASSEEWDRGYTQYF. As DNA, the CDR3 is TGTGCCAGCAGTGAAGAATGGGACAGGGGGTATACGCAGTATTTT.